This passage covers 27 T cell receptor beta chains from one sample sequenced in a study of T cell repertoires in cytomegalovirus infection. TCRdb itself ran the reads through MiXCR, one entry per CDR3 protein. The sample records about 320,000 distinct CDR3 sequences, over 7.5% being singletons. Sequenced sample: PBMCs. The origin of the receptors is a human donor in good health (CMV status not recorded). Some clones in this sample may be carry-over from other donors' samples.

This clonotype was observed a handful of times. V gene TRBV11-2 combines with J gene TRBJ2-1; the match to TRBD2 covers 14 bases. The V segment lost 5 bases and the J segment 9 bases; nucleotides outside the gene matches: 9. Germline values: CDR1 SGHAT, CDR2 FQNNGV. CDR3 length: 16 amino acids. DNA for the CDR3: TGTGCCAGCAGCGACGGGGGACTAGCGGGAGTGGGTGAGCAGTTCTTC. Encoded protein: CASSDGGLAGVGEQFF.

This clonotype turned up a few times. J is TRBJ1-4 and V is TRBV6-8; no firm D call. The CDR3 runs 15 residues. V shed 7 bases and J shed 0 bases, with 12 bases lying between them. Germline V gene sequence: CDR1 MNHGY, CDR2 SAAAGT. CDR3 nucleotides: TGTGCCAGCACCAAAGCGAAAGCAACTAATGAAAAACTGTTTTTT. Translating it yields CASTKAKATNEKLFF.

Many counts were recorded for this clonotype. The J gene is TRBJ2-2, the V gene TRBV7-3; 15 bases align to TRBD2. From germline, CDR1 is SGHTA and CDR2 FQGTGA. CDR3 length: 15 residues. The trim removed 4 bases at V and 8 bases at J, leaving 2 bases unmatched. CDR3 nucleotide sequence: TGTGCCAGCAGCTCCGGACTAGCGGGGGGGGGGGAGCTGTTTTTT. It is translated as CASSSGLAGGGELFF.

This clonotype was picked up a small number of times. The rearrangement uses TRBV27 and TRBJ2-1, with 7 positions matching TRBD2. V gave up 5 bases and J gave up 8 bases; unmatched junction bases: 12. Germline V gene data show CDR1 as MNHEY and CDR2 as SMNVEV (reference sequence). The CDR3 sequence is 15 residues long. The CDR3 DNA sequence: TGTGCCAGCAGTCTCTCCTATGGAGGGAGGGATGAGCAGTTCTTC. Translating gives CASSLSYGGRDEQFF.

The V call is TRBV18, the J call TRBJ1-5; 9 bases agree with TRBD1. This CDR3 spans 15 amino acids. The J segment lost 5 bases and the V segment lost 1 base, leaving 3 bases of the junction unmatched. Looked up from germline, CDR1 is KGHSH and CDR2 is LQKENI. The CDR3 sequence: CASSPQGQGHQPQHF. The CDR3 bases are TGTGCCAGCTCACCACAGGGACAGGGCCATCAGCCCCAGCATTTT.

The rearrangement uses TRBV6-1 and TRBJ1-2, with 7 bases identical to TRBD1. This CDR3 region has 14 residues. V shed 5 bases, J shed 7 bases, and the junction held 10 bases outside the gene matches. Germline CDR1 MNHNS, CDR2 SASEGT. CDR3: CASSPTTGVAGYTF. As DNA, the CDR3 is TGTGCCAGCAGTCCTACCACAGGGGTGGCTGGCTACACCTTC.

This clonotype was counted only a few times. This rearrangement joins TRBV20-1 to TRBJ2-3; D is tentatively TRBD1 or TRBD2 (5 bases each). Germline V gives CDR1 DFQATT, CDR2 SNEGSKA (reference sequence). CDR3 length equals 11 residues. The V end was cut by 6 bases, the J end by 4 bases, with 8 bases between. The DNA for the CDR3 is TGCAGTGCCGGGACCTCAGATACGCAGTATTTT. This codes for CSAGTSDTQYF.

The chain links TRBV29-1 to TRBJ2-7; TRBD1 matches at 7 bases. This CDR3 comprises 12 residues. V dropped 0 bases and J dropped 4; count of bases not matched to a gene: 0. CDR1 is SQVTM and CDR2 is ANQGSEA in the germline V gene. DNA of the CDR3: TGCAGCGTTGAAGAGACAGGGTACGAGCAGTACTTC. Amino acids: CSVEETGYEQYF.

The rearrangement links TRBV7-2 to TRBJ2-3; 11 bases align to TRBD1. This CDR3 has 16 residues. With 4 bases clipped from V and 5 bases from J, the junction kept 8 bases outside the gene matches. The V gene's germline CDR1 is SGHTA and CDR2 FQGNSA. CDR3 sequence reads: CASSSNGQGALDTQYF. DNA of the CDR3: TGTGCCAGCAGCTCGAATGGACAGGGGGCGTTAGATACGCAGTATTTT.

This clonotype was recorded many times. The chain recombines TRBV7-2 with TRBJ2-1; 9 bases fit TRBD1. The CDR3 consists of 15 residues. V was clipped by 5 bases and J by 6 bases; unmatched bases: 8. Looked up from germline, CDR1 is SGHTA and CDR2 is FQGNSA. CDR3 amino acids: CASSRGQGRSNEQFF. The DNA of the CDR3 is TGTGCCAGCAGCCGGGGACAGGGAAGAAGCAATGAGCAGTTCTTC.

This rearrangement joins TRBV25-1 to TRBJ2-7; 7 bases line up with TRBD2. Germline V CDR1 and CDR2: MGHDK, SYGVNS. With 7 bases clipped from V and 3 bases from J, the junction kept 18 bases outside the gene matches. CDR3 size: 17 residues. The CDR3 loop reads CASTRPPVAGSFYEQYF. The DNA for the CDR3 is TGTGCCAGCACCCGCCCCCCCGTAGCGGGTAGTTTCTACGAGCAGTACTTC.

This clonotype showed up just a few times. V and J are TRBV5-1 and TRBJ2-1; 7 bases agree with TRBD1. Germline V gene data show CDR1 as SGHRS and CDR2 as YFSETQ. V was pared by 4 bases and J by 8 bases, with 12 bases of the junction left unmatched. The CDR3 runs to 15 residues. CDR3: CASSPTGSSWDEQFF. The DNA of the CDR3 is TGCGCCAGCAGCCCGACAGGGTCATCCTGGGATGAGCAGTTCTTC.

This chain uses TRBV20-1 with TRBJ1-1; TRBD1 might be the D (5 bases). V lost 3 bases, J lost 3 bases, and 5 bases lay in between. The CDR3 length is 11 residues. Looked up from germline, CDR1 is DFQATT and CDR2 is SNEGSKA (reference sequence). The CDR3 coding sequence is TGCAGTGCTAGGGGGGACACTGAAGCTTTCTTT. Translation gives CSARGDTEAFF.

The chain's CDR3 is CASSFAGNFYEQYF. The CDR3 nucleotides are TGTGCCAGCAGTTTCGCGGGGAATTTTTACGAGCAGTACTTC. The chain joins TRBV6-6 to TRBJ2-7; D perhaps matches TRBD2 (6 bases). CDR3 length: 14 amino acids. CDR1 is MNHNY, CDR2 SVGAGI, per germline (reference sequence). V lost 4 bases and J lost 4, with 14 bases in between.

The chain has TRBV4-3 and TRBJ2-7; 8 bases agree with TRBD1. The J segment lost 4 bases and the V segment lost 5 bases, leaving 7 bases of the junction unmatched. The V gene's germline CDR1 is LGHNA and CDR2 YSLEER. CDR3 length: 14 amino acids. The CDR3 spells CASSSHRGRYEQYF. CDR3 sequence (DNA): TGCGCCAGCAGCTCTCACAGGGGGAGGTACGAGCAGTACTTC.

This clonotype has a count of ten or more. The chain couples TRBV7-2 to TRBJ2-3; 8 nucleotides match TRBD1. CDR1 is SGHTA, CDR2 FQGNSA, per germline. This CDR3 is 15 amino acids long. V lost 4 bases, J lost 2 bases, and 5 bases stayed unmatched. CDR3 loop: CASSSDREYTDTQYF. The CDR3 DNA follows: TGTGCCAGCAGCTCGGACAGGGAATACACAGATACGCAGTATTTT.

Many counts were recorded for this clonotype. The chain has TRBV4-3 and TRBJ1-2; no clear D. With 0 bases removed from V and 2 bases from J, the gap between germline ends came to 7 bases. The germline V gene has CDR1 LGHNA and CDR2 YSLEER. CDR3 length: 14 amino acids. Here the CDR3 DNA reads TGCGCCAGCAGCCAAGAGATCGGGAACTATGGCTACACCTTC. Protein sequence: CASSQEIGNYGYTF.

This clonotype was seen repeatedly, ten times or more. V usage is TRBV7-9 and J usage is TRBJ2-5, with no clear D. The CDR3 covers 14 residues. V was trimmed by 1 base and J by 1 base, leaving 7 bases between them. The V gene's germline CDR1 is SEHNR and CDR2 FQNEAQ (reference sequence). The CDR3 DNA reads as TGTGCCAGCAGCTTAGTTACAGTCCAAGAGACCCAGTACTTC. Amino acid sequence: CASSLVTVQETQYF.

This clonotype was seen repeatedly, ten times or more. The rearrangement joins TRBV12-3 or TRBV12-4 to TRBJ2-7; TRBD2 aligns across 11 bases. CDR3 length: 20 amino acids. V trimming: 0 bases; J trimming: 1 base; junction bases outside the gene matches: 14. The CDR3 sequence: CASSLARGTSGRKWSYEQYF. Here the CDR3 DNA reads TGTGCCAGCAGTTTAGCGAGGGGAACTAGCGGGAGAAAGTGGTCCTACGAGCAGTACTTC.

This clonotype was counted only a few times. V is TRBV11-2 and J is TRBJ2-5, with 12 bases lining up with TRBD2. After removal of 6 bases from V and 3 bases from J, the junction contained 8 bases not matched to a gene. The CDR3 consists of 16 residues. Germline CDR1 is SGHAT and CDR2 is FQNNGV. CDR3 sequence (DNA): TGTGCCAGCAGTCGGCTAGCGGGGGGGCCAGAAGAGACCCAGTACTTC. It yields the protein CASSRLAGGPEETQYF. Supplemented by reference TRBV11-2 and TRBJ2-5, the full variable domain reads EAGVAQSPRYKIIEKRQSVAFWCNPISGHATLYWYQQILGQGPKLLIQFQNNGVVDDSQLPKDRFSAERLKGVDSTLKIQPAKLEDSAVYLCASSRLAGGPEETQYFGPGTRLLVL.

This clonotype has ten or more counts. The V and J genes are TRBV7-8 and TRBJ2-6; D is possibly TRBD2 (6 bases). Trimming removed 6 bases at V and 4 bases at J, with 16 bases between. Germline V gene sequence: CDR1 SGHVS, CDR2 FQNEAQ. CDR3 length: 16 amino acids. For the CDR3, the DNA is TGTGCCAGCAGTTCGACTAGGACGGCAGGGGCCAACGTCCTGACTTTC. The encoded protein is CASSSTRTAGANVLTF.

This clonotype was recorded many times. This chain joins TRBV7-8 and TRBJ1-1; D may be TRBD1 (5 bases). There are 14 residues in the CDR3. The V gene lost 7 bases and the J gene lost 1 base, with 13 bases spanning the gap. Germline values: CDR1 SGHVS, CDR2 FQNEAQ. DNA for the CDR3: TGTGCCAGCATCAGATTAGGGGCGAACACTGAAGCTTTCTTT. Its translation: CASIRLGANTEAFF.

This clonotype has only a few counts. The chain has TRBV19 and TRBJ1-6; D is possibly TRBD1 (5 bases). Trimming left V 6 bases short and J 0 bases short, with 9 bases between. This CDR3 spans 15 amino acids. CDR1 is LNHDA and CDR2 is SQIVND in the germline V gene (reference sequence). This CDR3 reads CASRNRSSYNSPLHF. The CDR3, as DNA: TGTGCCAGTAGAAACAGGAGCTCCTATAATTCACCCCTCCACTTT.

This clonotype was picked up a small number of times. The chain couples TRBV7-2 to TRBJ2-2; D could derive from TRBD1 or TRBD2 (6 bases each). CDR1 and CDR2 from the germline V gene are SGHTA and FQGNSA. The CDR3 is made up of 17 amino acids. Trimming shortened V by 1 base and J by 5 bases, and 17 bases separated the two germline ends. In nucleotides, the CDR3 is TGTGCCAGCAGCTTAGGCAGCGGGCAGGGGCGGACCGGGGAGCTGTTTTTT. Protein: CASSLGSGQGRTGELFF.

The sample holds many counts of this clonotype. The genes are TRBV27 and TRBJ2-3, with TRBD2 identical over 13 bases. The CDR3 covers 15 residues. CDR1 is MNHEY, CDR2 SMNVEV, per germline (reference sequence). V lost 3 bases and J lost 3; bases outside the gene matches: 0. CDR3 nucleotide sequence: TGTGCCAGCAGTTTGACTAGCGGGGGGACAGATACGCAGTATTTT. This gives the protein CASSLTSGGTDTQYF.

Many counts were recorded for this clonotype. This chain connects TRBV7-2 to TRBJ2-2; 7 nucleotides agree with TRBD1. The CDR3 consists of 16 residues. V was pared by 5 bases and J by 4 bases, with 10 bases of the junction left unmatched. The V gene's germline CDR1 is SGHTA and CDR2 FQGNSA. CDR3 sequence reads: CASSPRQGWSTGELFF. CDR3 DNA sequence: TGTGCCAGCAGCCCTCGACAGGGTTGGTCCACCGGGGAGCTGTTTTTT.

The V gene is TRBV4-2, the J gene TRBJ1-2; D ambiguous. The CDR3 has 14 amino acids. V shed 1 base and J shed 5 bases, with 11 bases lying between them. Germline V gene lookup returns CDR1 LGHNA and CDR2 YNFKEQ. CDR3 sequence: CASSQGSLNYGYTF. The DNA for the CDR3 is TGTGCCAGCAGCCAAGGTAGCCTAAATTATGGCTACACCTTC.